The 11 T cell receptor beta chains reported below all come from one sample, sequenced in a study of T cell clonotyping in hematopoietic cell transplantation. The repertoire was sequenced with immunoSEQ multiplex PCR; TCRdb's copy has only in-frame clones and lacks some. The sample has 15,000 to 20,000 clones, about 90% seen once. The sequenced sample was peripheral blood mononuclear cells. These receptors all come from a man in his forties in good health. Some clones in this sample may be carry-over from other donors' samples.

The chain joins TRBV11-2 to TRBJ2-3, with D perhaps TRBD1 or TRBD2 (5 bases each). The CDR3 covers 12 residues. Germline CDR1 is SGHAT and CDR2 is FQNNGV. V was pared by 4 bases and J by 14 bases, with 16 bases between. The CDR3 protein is CASSSTGTLLYF. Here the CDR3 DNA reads TGTGCCAGCAGCTCGACCGGGACCCTGTTGTATTTT. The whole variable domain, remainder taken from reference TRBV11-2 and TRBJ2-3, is EAGVAQSPRYKIIEKRQSVAFWCNPISGHATLYWYQQILGQGPKLLIQFQNNGVVDDSQLPKDRFSAERLKGVDSTLKIQPAKLEDSAVYLCASSSTGTLLYFGPGTRLTVL.

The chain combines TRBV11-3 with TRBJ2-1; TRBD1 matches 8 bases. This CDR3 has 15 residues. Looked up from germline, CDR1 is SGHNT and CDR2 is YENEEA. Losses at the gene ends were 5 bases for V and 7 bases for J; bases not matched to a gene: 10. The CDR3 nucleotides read TGTGCCAGCAGCAACCGGGACAGGAGGGTAAATGAGCAGTTCTTC. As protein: CASSNRDRRVNEQFF.

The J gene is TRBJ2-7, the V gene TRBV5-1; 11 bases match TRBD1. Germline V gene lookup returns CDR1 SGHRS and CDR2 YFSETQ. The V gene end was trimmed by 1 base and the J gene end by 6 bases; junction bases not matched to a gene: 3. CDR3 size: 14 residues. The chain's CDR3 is CASSLMDRGLEQYF. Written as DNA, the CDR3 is TGCGCCAGCAGCTTGATGGACAGGGGGCTCGAGCAGTACTTC. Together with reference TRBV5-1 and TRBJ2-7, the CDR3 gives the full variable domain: KAGVTQTPRYLIKTRGQQVTLSCSPISGHRSVSWYQQTPGQGLQFLFEYFSETQRNKGNFPGRFSGRQFSNSRSEMNVSTLELGDSALYLCASSLMDRGLEQYFGPGTRLTVT.

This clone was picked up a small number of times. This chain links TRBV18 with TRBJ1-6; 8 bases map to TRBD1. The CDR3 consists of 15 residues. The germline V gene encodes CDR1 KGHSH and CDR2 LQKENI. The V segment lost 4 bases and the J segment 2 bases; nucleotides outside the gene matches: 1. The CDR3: CASSLTGAYNSPLHF. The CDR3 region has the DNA TGTGCCAGCTCACTGACAGGGGCCTATAATTCACCCCTCCACTTT.

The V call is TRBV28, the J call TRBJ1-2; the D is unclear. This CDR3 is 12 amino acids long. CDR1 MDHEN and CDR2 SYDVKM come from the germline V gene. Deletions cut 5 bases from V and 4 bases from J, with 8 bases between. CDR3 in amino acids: CASSPGSYGYTF. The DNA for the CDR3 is TGTGCCAGCAGTCCCGGGAGCTATGGCTACACCTTC.

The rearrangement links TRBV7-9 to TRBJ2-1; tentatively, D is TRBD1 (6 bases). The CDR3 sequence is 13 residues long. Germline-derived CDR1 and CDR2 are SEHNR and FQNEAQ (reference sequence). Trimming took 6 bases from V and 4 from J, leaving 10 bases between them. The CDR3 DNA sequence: TGTGCCAGCAGGGACGGACAGTACAATGAGCAGTTCTTC. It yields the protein CASRDGQYNEQFF.

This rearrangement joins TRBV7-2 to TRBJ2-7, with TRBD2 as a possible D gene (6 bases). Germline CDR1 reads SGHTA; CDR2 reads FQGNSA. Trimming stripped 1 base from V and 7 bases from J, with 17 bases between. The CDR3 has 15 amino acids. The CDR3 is CASSLGPAGRLEQYF. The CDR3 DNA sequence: TGTGCCAGCAGCTTAGGCCCGGCGGGACGCCTGGAGCAGTACTTC. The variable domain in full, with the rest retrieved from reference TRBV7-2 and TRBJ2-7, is GAGVSQSPSNKVTEKGKDVELRCDPISGHTALYWYRQSLGQGLEFLIYFQGNSAPDKSGLPSDRFSAERTGGSVSTLTIQRTQQEDSAVYLCASSLGPAGRLEQYFGPGTRLTVT.

The CDR3 sequence: CASSPGQIGAETQYF. The DNA for the CDR3 is TGCGCCAGCAGCCCTGGCCAGATCGGGGCAGAGACCCAGTACTTC. The genes are TRBV5-1 and TRBJ2-5; either TRBD1 or TRBD2 may supply D (5 bases each). CDR3 length: 15 residues. Germline V gives CDR1 SGHRS, CDR2 YFSETQ. Trimming cost V 4 bases and J 4 bases, with 17 bases left between them.

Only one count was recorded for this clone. The CDR3 spells CASSQARGTNYGYTF. In nucleotides, the CDR3 is TGCGCCAGCAGCCAAGCCCGGGGTACTAACTATGGCTACACCTTC. This chain uses TRBV4-1 with TRBJ1-2; D is unresolved. There are 15 residues in the CDR3. Trimming stripped 1 base from V and 0 bases from J, with 9 bases between. Germline-derived CDR1 and CDR2 are MGHRA and YSYEKL.

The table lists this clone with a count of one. The CDR3 sequence: CSVSGGSNYGYTF. DNA for the CDR3: TGCAGCGTTTCAGGGGGCTCTAACTATGGCTACACCTTC. The chain is built from TRBV29-1 and TRBJ1-2, with 8 bases identical to TRBD1. The CDR3 covers 13 residues. V dropped 5 bases and J dropped 0; count of bases not matched to a gene: 2. CDR1 is SQVTM, CDR2 ANQGSEA, per germline.

CDR3 loop: CASSQVFRESQPQHF. The CDR3 DNA reads as TGCGCCAGCAGCCAAGTTTTCAGGGAATCCCAGCCCCAGCATTTT. The chain links TRBV4-1 to TRBJ1-5; the D gene is possibly TRBD1 (5 bases). Germline CDR1 MGHRA, CDR2 YSYEKL. This CDR3 region has 15 residues. The V end lost 1 base, the J end lost 7 bases, and 14 bases lay between the germline ends.